This T cell receptor (beta chain) was retrieved from a study of human T cells and chemical hapten exposure. Overall study: Sensitization involved placing 2% DPC onto an approximately 2 cm by approximately 2 cm region of upper inner arm skin. Findings and limits, study-wide: Compared with pre-sensitization or healthy control sets, expanded TCRs clustered more.

The CDR3 runs to 16 residues. CDR1 is ENHRY and CDR2 is SYGVKD in the germline V gene. Trimming removed 5 bases from V and 4 bases from J, with 18 bases in between. In the original workflow: With a range of about 23,224 to 700,000, the median per sample was 95,638 TCRs. Via MiXCR, TCRdb re-called the RACE reads, giving one row per CDR3 protein. TCRdb's processing, not the authors', yielded these V and J calls. The sample lists tens of thousands of distinct CDR3 sequences, roughly 7.2% occurring once. The sample's time point: patch test 1, 2 weeks after DPC sensitization. Treatment specified: therapeutic diphenylcyclopropenone sensitization with weekly scalp DPC. As for this clonotype: As yet, its antigen is unknown.

Sequenced material: whole blood, taken in connection with sensitization to the hapten diphenylcyclopropenone (DPC). This chain links TRBV10-3 with TRBJ1-3; D not resolved. The receptor was isolated from a woman in her 30s with alopecia areata. Some clones in this sample may be carry-over from other donors' samples. CDR3 region: CAISQTDQRGGNTIYF. The CDR3 region has the DNA TGTGCCATCAGTCAAACCGACCAAAGAGGAGGAAACACCATATATTTT.